This is a list of T cell receptor beta chains from one sample in a study of shared clonotypes between healthy human individuals. Assay used: immunoSEQ multiplex PCR; TCRdb lists only in-frame clones, some missing. This sample has nearly 750,000 clones; roughly two thirds occur once, and the top ten carry less than 2%. The sequenced sample was memory CD4+ T cells sorted from blood. The receptors here all came from a woman aged 25 to 39 in good health. Each CDR3 is given with its conserved first and last residue. A D gene is named only where the DNA matches it firmly. The listing skips clone size in some rows; elsewhere it reads once, few, many or a size class.

TRBV30	-	TRBJ2-7	-	TGTGCCTGGACCTCCTCCCCTTCCTACGAGCAGTACTTC	CAWTSSPSYEQYF
TRBV27	-	TRBJ1-1	-	TGTGCCAGCAGTTTTAAGTACAACACTGAAGCTTTCTTT	CASSFKYNTEAFF
TRBV4-1	-	TRBJ2-2	TRBD1	TGCGCCAGCAGTCGTGGGGACAGAAACACCGGGGAGCTGTTTTTT	CASSRGDRNTGELFF
TRBV2	-	TRBJ2-1	TRBD2	TGTGCCAGCAGTGAGGTAGCGGGCGTTTACAATGAGCAGTTCTTC	CASSEVAGVYNEQFF
TRBV19	-	TRBJ1-1	TRBD1	TGTGCCAGTAGTATCCCGGGACAGATGAACACTGAAGCTTTCTTT	CASSIPGQMNTEAFF
TRBV4-1	-	TRBJ1-2	TRBD1	TGCGCCAGCAGCCAAGAAACAGGGGCGTATGGCTACACCTTC	CASSQETGAYGYTF
TRBV18	-	TRBJ2-2	-	TGTGCCAGCTCTCAGACTCATACCGGGGAGCTGTTTTTT	CASSQTHTGELFF
TRBV27	-	TRBJ2-1	-	TGTGCCAGCAGTCCCATGGCCGCGGCCCAGGTGGTTTGGCAGTTCTTC	CASSPMAAAQVVWQFF
TRBV4-1	-	TRBJ2-5	TRBD2	TGCGCCAGCAGCCAAGGCCTAGCGGGCCGAGAGACCCAGTACTTC	CASSQGLAGRETQYF
TRBV2	-	TRBJ1-3	TRBD1	TGTGCCAGCGGATGGGGACAGACAAGAAACACCATATATTTT	CASGWGQTRNTIYF
TRBV7-9	-	TRBJ2-6	-	TGTGCCAGCAGCTTAGGACAGAGCTCTGGGGCCAACGTCCTGACTTTC	CASSLGQSSGANVLTF
TRBV4-1	-	TRBJ2-5	-	TGCGCCAGCAGCCAAGATAGAGAGGGAATTGATACCCAGTACTTC	CASSQDREGIDTQYF
TRBV14	-	TRBJ2-3	-	TGTGCCAGCAGCCCCGTTACGAATACGCAGTATTTT	CASSPVTNTQYF
TRBV11-3	-	TRBJ2-3	TRBD2	TGTGCCAGCAGCGCATCTAGCGGGAACCCAGATACGCAGTATTTT	CASSASSGNPDTQYF
TRBV18	once	TRBJ1-4	-	TGTGCCAGCTCACCGAACAGGGAAATGGATGAAAAACTGTTTTTT	CASSPNREMDEKLFF
TRBV5-1	-	TRBJ2-1	TRBD1	TGCGCCAGCAGCTTTGGCAGGGGGCGGGAGCAGTTCTTC	CASSFGRGREQFF
TRBV9	-	TRBJ2-1	TRBD2	TGTGCCAGCAGTCCCACTAGCGTCCATGAGCAGTTCTTC	CASSPTSVHEQFF
TRBV7-9	-	TRBJ1-1	TRBD1	TGTGCCAGCAGCTTCGCGACAGGGTCAAGGTCAGATGAAGCTTTCTTT	CASSFATGSRSDEAFF
TRBV14	-	TRBJ2-2	TRBD2	TGTGCCAGCAGCCGCAACGTAATAGCGGGAGGCACCGGGGAGCTGTTTTTT	CASSRNVIAGGTGELFF
TRBV28	-	TRBJ2-5	TRBD2	TGTGCCAGCACCCCTGGGGCGGGAGGCTGGGAGACCCAGTACTTC	CASTPGAGGWETQYF
TRBV21-1	once	TRBJ2-7	-	TGTGCCAGCAGCAAAGGACTAGCGGGAGTCTTTCACGAGCAGTACTTC	CASSKGLAGVFHEQYF
TRBV11-1	-	TRBJ2-1	TRBD2	TGTGCCAGCAGCAAAAAAGGGACTAGCGGATACAATGAGCAGTTCTTC	CASSKKGTSGYNEQFF
TRBV4-2	-	TRBJ2-1	-	TGTGCCAGCAGCCAAGGACAGCGAGACCTCAATGAGCAGTTCTTC	CASSQGQRDLNEQFF
TRBV5-1	-	TRBJ1-3	-	TGCGCCAGCAGCTTTCGGGCTGGGGGGACCTCTGGAAACACCATATATTTT	CASSFRAGGTSGNTIYF
TRBV7-9	-	TRBJ1-6	TRBD1	TGTGCCAGCAGCCCCGGACAGGGGACAAATTCACCCCTCCACTTT	CASSPGQGTNSPLHF
TRBV4-1	-	TRBJ2-6	TRBD2	TGCGCCAGCAGCCAAGATACGGGAGTAGCGGGTTTCTCTGGGGCCAACGTCCTGACTTTC	CASSQDTGVAGFSGANVLTF
TRBV7-2	once	TRBJ2-7	TRBD2	TGTGCCAGCAGCCCAAACGCACTAGCGGGACCCTACGAGCAGTACTTC	CASSPNALAGPYEQYF
TRBV29-1	-	TRBJ2-7	-	TGCAGCGTTGAAGATCCCGCGGGTGTCCCAGAGCAGTACTTC	CSVEDPAGVPEQYF
TRBV7-9	few	TRBJ2-3	-	TGTGCCAGCAGCCGTTTACCTAGCGAAACAGATACGCAGTATTTT	CASSRLPSETDTQYF
TRBV2	-	TRBJ2-7	TRBD1	TGTGCCAGCAGCCCCCCCGGGACAGGGTTCTACGAGCAGTACTTC	CASSPPGTGFYEQYF
TRBV25-1	once	TRBJ2-7	-	TGTGCCAGCAGTGAACCCGGCTCATTGCCCTACGAGCAGTACTTC	CASSEPGSLPYEQYF
TRBV5-6	-	TRBJ2-2	-	TGTGCCAGCAGCTTTCCCCTCACCGGGGAGCTGTTTTTT	CASSFPLTGELFF
TRBV4-1	-	TRBJ2-5	-	TGCGCCAGCAGCCAAGATGGGAAGTCAACCTTCGCGGTTTTGTACCAAGAGACCCAGTACTTC	CASSQDGKSTFAVLYQETQYF
TRBV5-1	-	TRBJ2-3	TRBD2	TGCGCCAGCAGCTTGGATGGCTGGGGACTAGCGGGAGGGCCGACAGATACGCAGTATTTT	CASSLDGWGLAGGPTDTQYF
TRBV5-8	once	TRBJ2-5	TRBD1	TGTGCCAGCAGCAAAGGGACAGGGGCCTACCAAGAGACCCAGTACTTC	CASSKGTGAYQETQYF
TRBV5-5	-	TRBJ1-3	-	TGTGCCAGCAGCTTGGCCCCCGGGGCCGGAAACACCATATATTTT	CASSLAPGAGNTIYF
TRBV11-2	-	TRBJ2-7	-	TGTGCCAGCAGCTTAGCCCTTATAGTGGGGCCTGGCGAGCAGTACTTC	CASSLALIVGPGEQYF
TRBV5-5	-	TRBJ2-4	TRBD2	TGTGCCAGCAGCTTGGGGCGGGAGGCGGCCAAAAACATTCAGTACTTC	CASSLGREAAKNIQYF
TRBV7-6	-	TRBJ2-1	TRBD2	TGTGCCAGCAGCTTAGATCGGGGGGGCAATGAGCAGTTCTTC	CASSLDRGGNEQFF
TRBV30	once	TRBJ2-7	-	TGTGCCTGGACTATTGGACACGAGCAGTACTTC	CAWTIGHEQYF
TRBV7-9	few	TRBJ2-1	-	TGTGCCAGCAGCTTAGTTGGTCTTAATGAGCAGTTCTTC	CASSLVGLNEQFF
TRBV10-3	once	TRBJ2-7	TRBD2	TGTGCCATCAGTGTAACTAGCGGGAAGGGCGAGCAGTACTTC	CAISVTSGKGEQYF
TRBV11-1	-	TRBJ2-1	TRBD1	TGTGCCAGCAGCCCCCGAGACAGGGGGAGGAGCGGTGAGCAGTTCTTC	CASSPRDRGRSGEQFF
TRBV5-1	-	TRBJ1-1	-	TGCGCCAGCAGCGAAAGGGGCAGGGAGATGGCTGAAGCTTTCTTT	CASSERGREMAEAFF
TRBV2	-	TRBJ1-1	-	TGTGCCAGCATATCAGAGGGCTGGAGCACTGAAGCTTTCTTT	CASISEGWSTEAFF
TRBV5-1	-	TRBJ2-3	-	TGCGCCAGCAGCTTGGTAGGCGTTAACACAGATACGCAGTATTTT	CASSLVGVNTDTQYF
TRBV19	-	TRBJ1-1	-	TGTGCCAGTAGTATAGATCGTCACCCAGAAGCTTTCTTT	CASSIDRHPEAFF
TRBV28	-	TRBJ2-7	-	TGTGCCAGCAGTCCTAACCCCTCCTACGAGCAGTACTTC	CASSPNPSYEQYF
TRBV6-4	-	TRBJ1-2	-	TGTGCCAGCAGTGACTCGGGGGGCTATGGCTACACCTTC	CASSDSGGYGYTF
TRBV19	-	TRBJ1-5	-	TGTGCCAGTAGTCCGACAGGTGACAATCAGCCCCAGCATTTT	CASSPTGDNQPQHF
TRBV7-2	-	TRBJ1-3	-	TGTGCCAGCAGCTTATACTCTGGAAACACCATATATTTT	CASSLYSGNTIYF
TRBV5-4	-	TRBJ1-3	-	TGTGCCAGCAGCTTGGCTGGGGCATCTGGAAACACCATATATTTT	CASSLAGASGNTIYF
TRBV30	-	TRBJ1-2	-	TGTGCCTGGAGTCAAGGGGTAGGGTCTGGCTACACCTTC	CAWSQGVGSGYTF
TRBV28	once	TRBJ1-2	TRBD1	TGTGCCAGCAGCCCCCAACAGGGGATGTTTTACTATGGCTACACCTTC	CASSPQQGMFYYGYTF
TRBV19	-	TRBJ2-7	-	TGTGCCAGTAGTATAGAGATTGGATCCTACGAGCAGTACTTC	CASSIEIGSYEQYF
TRBV7-2	once	TRBJ2-3	TRBD2	TGTGCCAGCAGCTTTGTGGCCCTGGCTAGCGGGAGGGCAGGAGATACGCAGTATTTT	CASSFVALASGRAGDTQYF